The source of this T cell receptor (beta chain) is a study of cytomegalovirus exposure and HLA in healthy donors. Study-wide points: While the bulk of TCR sequences proved rare, some public TCRs turned up in many donors. What TCR beta sequences reportedly achieved was accurate prediction of HLA-A and HLA-B alleles in most subjects. Later work found that TCR association rates differed between HLA loci; DRB1 had the most and HLA-C the fewest. It was assumed in the presence/absence analyses that sequencing depth was roughly uniform across donors.

A remark on this clone: Its target is unknown.

Use of 60 Vbeta and 13 Jbeta primers characterized the PCR. Sequencing used immunoSEQ multiplex PCR; TCRdb keeps in-frame clones, though not all of them. The sample lists roughly 110,000 clones; 81% were seen once. This CDR3 spans 15 amino acids. V lost 1 base, J lost 2 bases, and 9 bases lay in between. Per the germline V gene, CDR1 is LNHNV and CDR2 is YYDKDF (reference sequence). The gene calls are TRBV15 and TRBJ1-5; D gene unclear. The source material was PBMCs. The sequence was collected from a man aged 25 to 40 in good health and CMV-seronegative. As DNA, the CDR3 is TGTGCCACCAGCAGAGTAAGAGGAGGCAATCAGCCCCAGCATTTT. This codes for CATSRVRGGNQPQHF.